This T cell receptor beta chain stems from a study of CD8 T cells in Susac syndrome. The RNA, roughly 0.45 to 1 ug, was put through reverse transcription using random hexamers. Across 54 Vbeta and 13 Jbeta, immunoSEQ multiplex PCR amplified TCR beta CDR3. TCRdb reanalysed the immunoSEQ multiplex PCR reads using MiXCR and keeps one entry per CDR3 protein. The sample lists approximately 220,000 distinct CDR3 sequences, roughly 90% occurring once. Sequencing of TCR beta was carried out in blood CD8+ and CD4+ T cells. It was treatment-naive patients with stable or active relapsing-remitting disease who made up the multiple sclerosis controls. With 6 bases removed from V and 3 bases from J, the gap between germline ends came to 11 bases. Germline V lookup: CDR1 LGHDT, CDR2 YNNKEL (reference sequence). This CDR3 region has 13 residues.

The gene calls are TRBV3-1 and TRBJ1-2, with no clear D. This clonotype originated in a human donor with multiple sclerosis. The sequencing sample was made of CD8+ T cells from PBMCs. CDR3 residues: CASRGEAHYGYTF. The CDR3 DNA sequence: TGTGCCAGCAGAGGTGAGGCTCACTATGGCTACACCTTC.